The clone carrying this T cell receptor (beta chain) was detected once. Its antigen is unknown. The CDR3 contains 14 residues. The V gene lost 5 bases and the J gene lost 8 bases, with 13 bases spanning the gap. CDR1 is LNHDA and CDR2 is SQIVND in the germline V gene (reference sequence). This sample was taken from a study of T cells in Graves' hyperthyroidism and ophthalmopathy. The study's findings and limits: Onset of ophthalmopathy came a median around 7.1 months after the model predicted it.

Not enrolled were patients with uncontrolled infection, other autoimmune disease, pregnancy or lactation. TCR beta CDR3 sequences were amplified from RNA transcripts. Using the HTBI primer set, a first-round RT-PCR was run on the TCR CDR3. One entry per CDR3 protein, called by TCRdb with MiXCR from the multiplex PCR reads. Of 500,000 to 650,000 distinct CDR3 sequences listed, over 35% are singletons. The chain employs TRBV19 and TRBJ1-6; no reliable D call. The material sequenced was peripheral blood or thyroid tissue (not recorded which). The TCR comes from an adult woman with Graves' disease, either hyperthyroidism or ophthalmopathy (not recorded which). CDR3 DNA sequence: TGTGCCAGTAGTGAGTCCGGATACCATTCACCCCTCCACTTT. The encoded protein is CASSESGYHSPLHF.